Below, one T cell receptor (beta chain) is given with its context. The antigen is undetermined. This sample stems from a study of identical twins. Study-wide results and caveats: Weaker excess twin sharing was observed in beta out-of-frame sequences. Zero-insertion findings could be partly confounded by invariant cells (MAIT and iNKT cells).

CDR1 SNHLY and CDR2 FYNNEI come from the germline V gene. The V gene end was trimmed by 3 bases and the J gene end by 11 bases; junction bases not matched to a gene: 18. The CDR3 has 16 amino acids. With template switching, a universal primer site was added, and the cDNA carried unique molecular identifiers. TCRdb reprocessed the 5' RACE reads with MiXCR, giving one entry per CDR3 protein. Found here are around 1.7 million distinct CDR3 sequences, about 32% of them singletons; the top ten hold about 0.27%. Sequenced sample: cord blood. The V and J genes are TRBV2 and TRBJ2-5; 7 bases line up with TRBD2. This clonotype was obtained from a newborn girl in good health. CDR3 loop: CASSETSLIIMNEQYF. In nucleotides, the CDR3 is TGTGCCAGCAGTGAGACTAGCCTAATAATAATGAATGAGCAGTACTTC.